Sequencing of this TCR beta chain was carried out in a study of T cells after posttransplantation cyclophosphamide. This related bone marrow graft donor gave peripheral blood on the day of marrow donation. Study-level points and caveats: Recipient CMV seropositivity and CMV reactivation strongly tracked TRB clonality. TRB overlap between skin or GI tissue T cells and blood was limited.

The data were produced by immunoSEQ multiplex PCR, yet TCRdb's version contains in-frame clones alone and is incomplete. The sample holds about 30,000 clones, and no clone turns up only once. Notes on this clone: What it binds is unknown.

The sequence came from a woman aged 60-70 years in good health, CMV-negative, and a related stem cell transplant donor. Material for sequencing was PBMCs.

The CDR3, as DNA: TGTGCCAGCAGCACCGGGACTAGCGGGGGGGGCACAGATACGCAGTATTTT. Translated, it gives CASSTGTSGGGTDTQYF. The chain carries TRBV11-2 and TRBJ2-3; 16 bases align to TRBD2. This CDR3 comprises 17 residues. V lost 5 bases to trimming and J lost 1 base; unmatched junction nucleotides: 3. Germline CDR1 and CDR2: SGHAT and FQNNGV.